This T cell receptor (beta chain) was documented in a study of cytomegalovirus exposure and HLA in healthy donors. Study-wide results and limits: Later analysis revealed greater clonal expansion in HLA-associated TCR beta chains than in equally common others. Based on reports, TCR beta sequences accurately predicted HLA-A and HLA-B alleles for most subjects. At a 0.05 false discovery rate, a later analysis found 18,000 or so TCR beta sequences to be associated with HLA alleles.

With respect to this clone: The antigen is not known.

Healthy people donating bone marrow made up the donors. The CDR3 covers 14 residues. Germline assignment: CDR1 SNHLY and CDR2 FYNNEI. Trimming pared 4 bases from V and 9 bases from J, leaving 13 bases between. Primers for the PCR totalled 60 Vbeta and 13 Jbeta. Only in-frame clones appear in the TCRdb table, and some are missing; sequencing was by immunoSEQ multiplex PCR. Of some 160,000 clones in the sample, 75% to 80% were seen once. Sequencing used PBMCs. The chain carries TRBV2 and TRBJ1-6; a weak D match, TRBD1 (6 bases). This sequence originates from a woman aged 25-40 years in good health and CMV-seronegative. This CDR3 is CASSGEQGRSPLHF. The DNA of the CDR3 is TGTGCCAGCAGTGGGGAACAGGGTCGTTCACCCCTCCACTTT. Full variable domain (outside the CDR3, taken from reference TRBV2 and TRBJ1-6): EPEVTQTPSHQVTQMGQEVILRCVPISNHLYFYWYRQILGQKVEFLVSFYNNEISEKSEIFDDQFSVERPDGSNFTLKIRSTKLEDSAMYFCASSGEQGRSPLHFGNGTRLTVT.